Below are 32 T cell receptor beta chains sequenced from a single sample in a study of cytomegalovirus exposure and HLA in healthy donors. This PCR relied on a set of 60 Vbeta primers and 13 Jbeta primers. Some clones are missing from TCRdb's copy, which holds only in-frame ones; the method was immunoSEQ multiplex PCR. The data hold 200,000 to 300,000 clones, with 70% to 90% observed a single time. The specimen was PBMCs. The receptors were sampled from a girl aged 2 to 9 in good health and CMV-seronegative.

The chain combines TRBV28 with TRBJ1-2; D possibly corresponds to TRBD1 (6 bases). The CDR3 is 15 residues long. Germline CDR1 and CDR2: MDHEN and SYDVKM. With 2 bases removed from V and 0 bases from J, the gap between germline ends came to 10 bases. The CDR3 bases are TGTGCCAGCAGTTTACCGACAGGTACTAACTATGGCTACACCTTC. This codes for CASSLPTGTNYGYTF.

This clone was observed a single time. The J gene is TRBJ2-1, the V gene TRBV7-9; 10 positions match TRBD2. V shed 2 bases, J shed 5 bases, and the junction held 9 bases outside the gene matches. Per germline, CDR1 SEHNR and CDR2 FQNEAQ (reference sequence). This CDR3 comprises 17 residues. The CDR3 protein is CASSLPIAGGLHNEQFF. The CDR3 region has the DNA TGTGCCAGCAGCTTACCAATAGCGGGGGGTCTGCACAATGAGCAGTTCTTC.

The chain uses TRBV12-5 and TRBJ2-7; D is uncertain. Trimming cost V 5 bases and J 3 bases, with 29 bases left between them. Looked up from germline, CDR1 is LGHNT and CDR2 is FRNRAP. The CDR3 covers 19 residues. CDR3 sequence (DNA): TGTGCTAGTGGTAGCAACCAGTCCCCTCGAATGATGAGGCTCTACGAGCAGTACTTC. This gives the protein CASGSNQSPRMMRLYEQYF.

The CDR3: CAISGASSGNTIYF. The CDR3, as DNA: TGTGCCATCAGCGGAGCCTCCTCTGGAAACACCATATATTTT. The chain is built from TRBV10-3 and TRBJ1-3; D is unresolved. This CDR3 contains 14 residues. Germline CDR1 reads ENHRY; CDR2 reads SYGVKD. V shed 6 bases and J shed 0 bases, with 9 bases lying between them.

The chain uses TRBV5-5 and TRBJ2-4; 12 nucleotides match TRBD1. The CDR3 loop spans 15 amino acids. The junction had 3 bases not matched to a gene; V was cut back by 1 base and J by 7 bases. Germline values: CDR1 SGHKS, CDR2 YYEKEE (reference sequence). Written as DNA, the CDR3 is TGTGCCAGCAGCTTGCAGGGGACAGGGGGCAACATTCAGTACTTC. It translates to CASSLQGTGGNIQYF.

The rearrangement uses TRBV5-4 and TRBJ1-1; D not resolved. Between the trimmed V and J ends, which lost 0 bases and 5 bases, there was a span of 14 bases. Germline CDR1 reads SGHNT; CDR2 reads YYREEE (reference sequence). The CDR3 sequence is 15 residues long. The DNA of the CDR3 is TGTGCCAGCAGCTTGGCGGGGTTAGGAGGTACTGAAGCTTTCTTT. Translation: CASSLAGLGGTEAFF.

Here the CDR3 reads CASSPTGGNGELFF. In DNA form, the CDR3 reads TGTGCCAGCAGCCCAACAGGGGGCAACGGGGAGCTGTTTTTT. This sequence joins TRBV7-3 and TRBJ2-2; 9 bases are a match to TRBD1. The CDR3 is 14 amino acids. The V gene end was trimmed by 5 bases and the J gene end by 7 bases; junction bases not matched to a gene: 5. The germline CDR1 and CDR2 sequences are SGHTA and FQGTGA.

The chain recombines TRBV19 with TRBJ2-5; tentatively, D is TRBD1 (6 bases). CDR1 LNHDA and CDR2 SQIVND come from the germline V gene (reference sequence). V lost 3 bases and J 1 base, leaving 9 bases between the germline ends. This CDR3 is built from 14 residues. The CDR3 is CASSMWTAQETQYF. In DNA, the CDR3 is TGTGCCAGTAGTATGTGGACAGCCCAAGAGACCCAGTACTTC.

This clone was seen just once. This sequence joins TRBV5-4 and TRBJ2-5; perhaps TRBD2 as D (5 bases). The closer fit of TRBJ2-7 to the DNA end suggests the J call may be wrong. CDR1 and CDR2 from the germline V gene are SGHNT and YYREEE (reference sequence). The CDR3 is made up of 16 amino acids. This CDR3 reads CASRDGLELSSYEQYF. CDR3 nucleotides: TGTGCCAGCAGAGATGGACTGGAACTTAGCTCCTACGAGCAGTACTTC.

J is TRBJ2-5 and V is TRBV4-1, with D unclear. The CDR3 runs to 15 residues. V was trimmed by 0 bases and J by 2 bases, leaving 10 bases between them. Germline CDR1 is MGHRA and CDR2 is YSYEKL. The CDR3 protein is CASSQDWAKQETQYF. The CDR3 DNA reads TGCGCCAGCAGCCAAGATTGGGCAAAGCAAGAGACCCAGTACTTC.

The chain combines TRBV6-5 with TRBJ2-7, with a tentative D call TRBD1 (6 bases). CDR1 and CDR2 (germline): MNHEY, SVGAGI. This CDR3 spans 16 amino acids. The germline V and J ends were trimmed by 4 bases and 0 bases, with 16 bases remaining between them. CDR3 region: CASSSPGWDNSYEQYF. The CDR3 bases are TGTGCCAGCAGTTCGCCGGGATGGGACAACTCCTACGAGCAGTACTTC.

The chain uses TRBV19 and TRBJ2-7; tentative D call: TRBD1 (6 bases). V lost 3 bases and J 3 bases, leaving 15 bases between the germline ends. The CDR3 runs to 15 residues. CDR1 is LNHDA, CDR2 SQIVND, per germline (reference sequence). Here the CDR3 reads CASSILTGANYEQYF. The CDR3 nucleotides read TGTGCCAGTAGTATTTTGACAGGCGCCAACTACGAGCAGTACTTC.

This sequence joins TRBV29-1 and TRBJ1-2; D not resolved. The CDR3 has 13 residues. The germline V and J ends were trimmed by 7 bases and 4 bases, with 16 bases remaining between them. Germline loops: CDR1 SQVTM, CDR2 ANQGSEA. CDR3 amino acids: CSAHVDLRYGYTF. The CDR3 DNA sequence: TGCAGCGCTCACGTGGACTTACGCTATGGCTACACCTTC.

This clone was observed a few times. The chain has TRBV6-6 and TRBJ1-4, with D maybe TRBD1 (5 bases). Germline V gene data show CDR1 as MNHNY and CDR2 as SVGAGI (reference sequence). The CDR3 covers 15 residues. V dropped 0 bases and J dropped 5 bases, with 10 bases sitting between them. The CDR3 sequence: CASSYSLGVNEKLFF. CDR3 coding DNA: TGTGCCAGCAGTTACTCTTTAGGGGTCAATGAAAAACTGTTTTTT.

The rearrangement uses TRBV27 and TRBJ1-2; a possible D gene is TRBD1 (5 bases). Germline V lookup: CDR1 MNHEY, CDR2 SMNVEV (reference sequence). V gave up 4 bases and J gave up 0 bases, with 9 bases separating them. The CDR3 consists of 14 residues. As DNA, the CDR3 is TGTGCCAGCAGTTCCGGACATTCTAACTATGGCTACACCTTC. Its translation is CASSSGHSNYGYTF.

This clone was picked up a small number of times. The chain joins TRBV30 to TRBJ1-1, with a weak D call TRBD1 (6 bases). Looked up from germline, CDR1 is GTSNPN and CDR2 is SVGIG (reference sequence). Trimming removed 4 bases from V and 1 base from J, with 13 bases in between. This CDR3 contains 14 residues. The CDR3 DNA is TGTGCCTGGACCCCCGGGACATCGAACACTGAAGCTTTCTTT. Residues: CAWTPGTSNTEAFF. Together with reference TRBV30 and TRBJ1-1, the CDR3 gives the full variable domain: SQTIHQWPATLVQPVGSPLSLECTVEGTSNPNLYWYRQAAGRGLQLLFYSVGIGQISSEVPQNLSASRPQDRQFILSSKKLLLSDSGFYLCAWTPGTSNTEAFFGQGTRLTVV.

The CDR3 nucleotides read TGTGCCAGCAGCACCGGGTCGGGGGGAGCGGATACGCAGTATTTT. Translation gives CASSTGSGGADTQYF. The chain joins TRBV7-7 to TRBJ2-3; 7 nucleotides agree with TRBD2. The trim removed 5 bases at V and 6 bases at J, leaving 11 bases unmatched. Per germline, CDR1 SSHAT and CDR2 FNYEAQ (reference sequence). This CDR3 has 15 amino acids.

The chain employs TRBV5-1 and TRBJ1-3; 8 positions match TRBD1. Trimming cost V 5 bases and J 3 bases; bases outside gene matches: 4. CDR1 and CDR2 (germline): SGHRS, YFSETQ. This CDR3 has 14 residues. The CDR3 DNA follows: TGCGCCAGCAGGGACAGGGATTTTGGAAACACCATATATTTT. This sequence encodes CASRDRDFGNTIYF.

The table lists this clone with a count of one. V gene TRBV10-3 combines with J gene TRBJ2-4, with a possible D match to TRBD2 (5 bases). The CDR3 has 10 residues. In germline, CDR1 is ENHRY, CDR2 SYGVKD. The V end lost 7 bases, the J end lost 12 bases, and 10 bases lay between the germline ends. The CDR3 DNA is TGTGCCATCATGAGGGATTGTCAGTACTTC. Encoded protein: CAIMRDCQYF.

The V call is TRBV5-6, the J call TRBJ2-4; D is undetermined. V was trimmed by 2 bases and J by 1 base, leaving 19 bases between them. Germline lookup yields CDR1 SGHDT and CDR2 YYEEEE. CDR3 size: 18 residues. CDR3 amino acids: CASSFQQVPVMAKNIQYF. CDR3 nucleotide sequence: TGTGCCAGCAGCTTCCAGCAGGTTCCAGTCATGGCCAAAAACATTCAGTACTTC.

Comment on this clone: The identical CDR3 is also encoded by other nucleotide sequences in the sample. V usage is TRBV7-9 and J usage is TRBJ1-2; D unclear. V was cut by 3 bases and J by 4 bases, with 9 bases left in between. CDR1 is SEHNR and CDR2 is FQNEAQ in the germline V gene (reference sequence). There are 13 residues in the CDR3. DNA of the CDR3: TGTGCCAGCAGCTTGGTCGGGTCCTATGGCTACACCTTC. Translating gives CASSLVGSYGYTF.

This chain joins TRBV7-9 and TRBJ1-1; D ambiguous. The germline CDR1 and CDR2 sequences are SEHNR and FQNEAQ (reference sequence). Trimming pared 7 bases from V and 9 bases from J, leaving 18 bases between. The CDR3 length is 13 residues. The CDR3 sequence is CASIPGKTQKAFF. The CDR3 bases are TGTGCCAGCATCCCCGGAAAGACTCAGAAAGCTTTCTTT.

This rearrangement joins TRBV20-1 to TRBJ2-1, with D possibly TRBD1 on 6 matching bases. This CDR3 region has 10 residues. CDR1 DFQATT and CDR2 SNEGSKA come from the germline V gene (reference sequence). Trimming cost V 1 base and J 13 bases, with 8 bases left between them. The CDR3 is CSARGTAQFF. CDR3 nucleotide sequence: TGCAGTGCTAGAGGGACAGCACAGTTCTTC.

The V and J genes are TRBV19 and TRBJ2-6; D possibly corresponds to TRBD1 (6 bases). In germline, CDR1 is LNHDA, CDR2 SQIVND (reference sequence). Trimming shortened V by 7 bases and J by 1 base, and 14 bases separated the two germline ends. The CDR3 runs 16 residues. CDR3 DNA: TGTGCCAGTACCACAGGGACGGTATCTGGGGCCAACGTCCTGACTTTC. This translates into CASTTGTVSGANVLTF.

The V gene is TRBV6-5, the J gene TRBJ2-1; 7 bases agree with TRBD2. The length of the CDR3 is 15 residues. With V trimmed by 0 bases and J by 12 bases, 11 bases remained unmatched. Germline lookup yields CDR1 MNHEY and CDR2 SVGAGI. CDR3 DNA: TGTGCCAGCAGTTACTCGCAAAAAAGTGAGCGGGGGCAGTTCTTC. This encodes CASSYSQKSERGQFF.

This clone was found a few times. This chain joins TRBV6-7 and TRBJ2-1; 7 nucleotides align to TRBD1. TRBV6-7 is annotated as an ORF whose role is uncertain. V was clipped by 6 bases and J by 8 bases; unmatched bases: 25. This CDR3 region has 19 residues. The CDR3 loop is CASRPTGTEGEGLRDEQFF. For the CDR3, the DNA is TGTGCCAGCAGACCGACCGGGACAGAGGGAGAGGGGTTAAGGGATGAGCAGTTCTTC.

The gene calls are TRBV5-1 and TRBJ2-1, with D perhaps TRBD2 (6 bases). This CDR3 spans 14 amino acids. V was trimmed by 2 bases and J by 9 bases, leaving 15 bases between them. Looked up from germline, CDR1 is SGHRS and CDR2 is YFSETQ. CDR3 protein: CASSFLGEVSEQFF. The CDR3 DNA is TGCGCCAGCAGCTTTTTAGGGGAGGTGAGTGAGCAGTTCTTC.

About this clone: The sample contains more than one DNA sequence encoding this CDR3. The J gene is TRBJ1-2, the V gene TRBV29-1; TRBD1 agrees at 7 bases. The CDR3 loop spans 12 amino acids. Germline CDR1 SQVTM, CDR2 ANQGSEA. Trimming cost V 5 bases and J 2 bases; bases outside gene matches: 2. Written as DNA, the CDR3 is TGCAGCGTTCTGACAGGGAACTATGGCTACACCTTC. Its protein is CSVLTGNYGYTF.

This clone was observed a single time. The chain links TRBV27 to TRBJ2-7, with 8 bases that match TRBD1. Per germline, CDR1 MNHEY and CDR2 SMNVEV (reference sequence). This CDR3 contains 15 residues. The V gene end was trimmed by 2 bases and the J gene end by 6 bases; junction bases not matched to a gene: 9. CDR3 DNA sequence: TGTGCCAGCAGTTTAGCATCGACAGGGGTCGGCGAGCAGTACTTC. This translates into CASSLASTGVGEQYF.

CDR3 coding DNA: TGTGCCAGCAGCTTAAATCCGGGGTGGGACACTGAAGCTTTCTTT. Its translation is CASSLNPGWDTEAFF. The chain is built from TRBV7-8 and TRBJ1-1; no clear D. This CDR3 is built from 15 residues. The germline V gene has CDR1 SGHVS and CDR2 FQNEAQ. The V end lost 2 bases, the J end lost 3 bases, and 13 bases lay between the germline ends.

The chain couples TRBV14 to TRBJ2-4, with a tentative D call TRBD2 (6 bases). CDR1 is SGHDN and CDR2 is FVKESK in the germline V gene. V lost 1 base and J lost 3, with 10 bases in between. The CDR3 spans 15 residues. CDR3 loop: CASSQVGGGKNIQYF. CDR3 DNA sequence: TGTGCCAGCAGCCAAGTGGGGGGTGGCAAAAACATTCAGTACTTC.

The J gene is TRBJ2-5, the V gene TRBV7-2; D ambiguous. From germline, CDR1 is SGHTA and CDR2 FQGNSA. The V gene lost 5 bases and the J gene lost 1 base, with 8 bases spanning the gap. There are 13 residues in the CDR3. For the CDR3, the DNA is TGTGCCAGCAGCCGCCCCGGCCAAGAGACCCAGTACTTC. This gives the protein CASSRPGQETQYF.